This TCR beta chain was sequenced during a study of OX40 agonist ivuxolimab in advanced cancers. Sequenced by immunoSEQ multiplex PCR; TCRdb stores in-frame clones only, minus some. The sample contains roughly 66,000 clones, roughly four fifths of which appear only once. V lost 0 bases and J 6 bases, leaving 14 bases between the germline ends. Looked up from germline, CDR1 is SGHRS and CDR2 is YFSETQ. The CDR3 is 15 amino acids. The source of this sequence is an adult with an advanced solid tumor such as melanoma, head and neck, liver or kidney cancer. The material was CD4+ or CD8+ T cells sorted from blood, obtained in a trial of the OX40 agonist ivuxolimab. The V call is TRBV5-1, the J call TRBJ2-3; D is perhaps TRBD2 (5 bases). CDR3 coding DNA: TGCGCCAGCAGCTTGGAGCGGCCTAGTCGGGATACGCAGTATTTT. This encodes CASSLERPSRDTQYF. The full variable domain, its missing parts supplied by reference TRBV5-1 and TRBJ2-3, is KAGVTQTPRYLIKTRGQQVTLSCSPISGHRSVSWYQQTPGQGLQFLFEYFSETQRNKGNFPGRFSGRQFSNSRSEMNVSTLELGDSALYLCASSLERPSRDTQYFGPGTRLTVL.